The source of this T cell receptor (beta chain) is a study of shared clonotypes between healthy human individuals. The CDR3 runs 13 residues. Looked up from germline, CDR1 is SNHLY and CDR2 is FYNNEI. The J segment lost 1 base and the V segment lost 7 bases, leaving 3 bases of the junction unmatched. Study results and limitations: Having only a few donors restricted how much genetic and exposure-history diversity was captured. Sample collection involved blood only; tissue repertoires are likely different.

Positive CCR7 selection of CD45RO-negative cells yielded the naive CD8 cells, and terminally differentiated effector memory CD45RA+ cells were excluded. Donors, healthy HIV-negative adults, lacked recent acute infections or vaccinations. For sorted subsets, about 200 ng DNA per replicate equaled 30,000 or so T cell genomes. Repertoires were generated with immunoSEQ multiplex PCR, while TCRdb's copy carries only in-frame clones and drops some. In the table there are about 2 million clones, less than 95% of which are singletons. As to this clone: Its antigen is unidentified.

This TCR was sampled from a young man in good health. The sequenced sample consisted of naive CD8+ T cells sorted from blood. The chain recombines TRBV2 with TRBJ2-7; 8 bases map to TRBD2. The CDR3: CASTLADSYEQYF. The DNA of the CDR3 is TGTGCCAGCACACTAGCGGATTCCTACGAGCAGTACTTC.